This T cell receptor beta chain is from a study of blood T cells in healthy people across ages. At the level of the study: Template switching retrieved approximately one barcoded beta molecule for each two T cells.

Study results and limitations: Long-lived donors exceeded aged donors in naive CD4+ cells and diversity.

Together with a sample-barcoded 5' primer, a J-beta primer mix was included in a second PCR lasting roughly 7 to 11 cycles. MiXCR, run by TCRdb on the 5' RACE reads, gives a single entry per CDR3 protein. Seen here are approximately 790,000 distinct CDR3 sequences, less than 80% observed once, and the top ten hold about a quarter. In this sample, this clonotype turned up a few times. Its matching antigen is unknown. Germline values: CDR1 SGHVS, CDR2 FNYEAQ. V was cut by 5 bases and J by 4 bases, with 12 bases left in between. The CDR3 is 14 amino acids. The clonotype originates from a man younger than 40 in good health. This chain joins TRBV7-6 and TRBJ2-1, with D perhaps matching TRBD1 (5 bases). Sequenced sample: blood. The DNA of the CDR3 is TGTGCCAGCAGCCCTAAAAAGGGGTACAATGAGCAGTTCTTC. Translation: CASSPKKGYNEQFF.